The rows below give T cell receptor beta chains drawn from one sample of a study of identical twins. TCRdb itself ran the 5' RACE reads through MiXCR, one entry per CDR3 protein. The sample holds around 570,000 distinct CDR3 sequences, roughly 9.5% seen once. The data also belong to a second study, concerning yellow fever vaccine responses in identical twins.

The specimen was PBMCs. Source of these receptors: a woman aged 18 to 35 in good health. The CDR3 runs from the conserved cysteine through the conserved F or W. The D gene is left open where the match is weak. The size entry is marked missing in some rows and otherwise reads once, few, many or a size class.

.,.,TRBJ1-1,TRBV20-1,TGCAGTGCCCCCAGACTGTCGACTGAAGCTTTCTTT,CSAPRLSTEAFF
.,many,TRBJ1-1,TRBV12-3/TRBV12-4,TGTGCCAGCATTGGGGAGGACACTGAAGCTTTCTTT,CASIGEDTEAFF
TRBD2,.,TRBJ2-1,TRBV27,TGTGCCAGCAGTTTAAGCGCTCCGGGACTACCGGAGCAGTTCTTC,CASSLSAPGLPEQFF
TRBD2,many,TRBJ2-2,TRBV29-1,TGCAGCGTTACACAACTAGCGGGAGTAGGAGGGGAGCTGTTTTTT,CSVTQLAGVGGELFF
TRBD2,once,TRBJ2-3,TRBV20-1,TGCAGTGCTGCCCGACTAGCGGGGGGGCCGGGTACGCAGTATTTT,CSAARLAGGPGTQYF
.,.,TRBJ2-2,TRBV20-1,TGCAGTGCTACCGTTCCGGGTAAAAGGACCGGGGAGCTGTTTTTT,CSATVPGKRTGELFF
.,few,TRBJ2-1,TRBV19,TGTGCCAGTAGTATAATGGCAGGGATGAGTGGTGAGCAGTTCTTC,CASSIMAGMSGEQFF
TRBD2,many,TRBJ2-3,TRBV20-1,TGCAGTGCCAAGACTAGCGCGGATTACGGCACAGATACGCAGTATTTT,CSAKTSADYGTDTQYF
.,.,TRBJ2-1,TRBV20-1,TGCAGTGCTAGGGTTGGTTCTGGGAATGAGCAGTTCTTC,CSARVGSGNEQFF
.,many,TRBJ1-1,TRBV7-2,TGTGCCAGCAGCCGATTTCCTGATAGTTCTACTGAAGCTTTCTTT,CASSRFPDSSTEAFF
.,many,TRBJ2-2,TRBV5-1,TGCGCCAGCAGCTCCGACAGAAGTACCGGGGAGCTGTTTTTT,CASSSDRSTGELFF
.,few,TRBJ2-5,TRBV15,TGTGCCACCAGCAGAGATCGGAAAGTAGGGGAGACCCAGTACTTC,CATSRDRKVGETQYF
TRBD1,many,TRBJ1-5,TRBV12-3/TRBV12-4,TGTGCCAGCAGGACCGGGACAGGGGCTCAGCCCCAGCATTTT,CASRTGTGAQPQHF
.,.,TRBJ2-1,TRBV24-1,TGTGCCACCAGTGACGAGGGGGGTGAGCAGTTCTTC,CATSDEGGEQFF
TRBD2,.,TRBJ2-5,TRBV29-1,TGCAGCGGGGGGACTAGCGGGGGGGCCGTTGAGACCCAGTACTTC,CSGGTSGGAVETQYF
.,many,TRBJ2-7,TRBV10-3,TGTGCCACTCGCTGGGACGTTAGCTCCTACGAGCAGTACTTC,CATRWDVSSYEQYF